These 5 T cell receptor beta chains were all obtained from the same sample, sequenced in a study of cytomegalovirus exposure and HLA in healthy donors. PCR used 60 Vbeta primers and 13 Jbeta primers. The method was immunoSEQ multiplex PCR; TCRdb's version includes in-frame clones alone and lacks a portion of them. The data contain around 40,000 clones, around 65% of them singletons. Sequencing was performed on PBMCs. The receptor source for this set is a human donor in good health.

CDR3 protein: CATETGQGARGYTF. The CDR3 DNA follows: TGTGCCACAGAGACGGGACAGGGGGCTAGGGGCTACACCTTC. The chain uses TRBV10-3 and TRBJ1-2; 12 nucleotides agree with TRBD1. There are 14 residues in the CDR3. Germline values: CDR1 ENHRY, CDR2 SYGVKD. J was trimmed by 8 bases and V by 10 bases; bases with no gene match: 11.

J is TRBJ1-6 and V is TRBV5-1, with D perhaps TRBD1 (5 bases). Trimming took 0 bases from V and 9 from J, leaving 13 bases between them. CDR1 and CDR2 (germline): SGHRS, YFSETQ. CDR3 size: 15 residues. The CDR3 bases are TGCGCCAGCAGCTTGGAGGGAGGGGTCGGTTCACCCCTCCACTTT. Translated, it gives CASSLEGGVGSPLHF.

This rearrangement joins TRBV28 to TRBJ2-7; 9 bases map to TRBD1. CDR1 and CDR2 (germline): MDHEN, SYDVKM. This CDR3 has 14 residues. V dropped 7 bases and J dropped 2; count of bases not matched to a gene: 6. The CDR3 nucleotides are TGTGCCAGCACCCCCGGGGACAGGGCCTACGAGCAGTACTTC. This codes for CASTPGDRAYEQYF. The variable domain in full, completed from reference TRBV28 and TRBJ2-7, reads DVKVTQSSRYLVKRTGEKVFLECVQDMDHENMFWYRQDPGLGLRLIYFSYDVKMKEKGDIPEGYSVSREKKERFSLILESASTNQTSMYLCASTPGDRAYEQYFGPGTRLTVT.

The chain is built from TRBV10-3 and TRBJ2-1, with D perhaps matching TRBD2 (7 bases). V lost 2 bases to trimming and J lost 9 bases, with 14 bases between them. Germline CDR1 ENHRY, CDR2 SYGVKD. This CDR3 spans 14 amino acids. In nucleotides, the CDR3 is TGTGCCATCAGTGAGGGGGGGGGCCCGTTTGAGCAGTTCTTC. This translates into CAISEGGGPFEQFF.

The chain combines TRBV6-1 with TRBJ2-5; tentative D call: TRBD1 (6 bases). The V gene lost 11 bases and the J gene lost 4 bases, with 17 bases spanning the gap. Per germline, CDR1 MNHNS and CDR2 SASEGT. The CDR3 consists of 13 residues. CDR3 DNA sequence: TGTGCCGAGGGGGACCCGCTCCCAGAGACCCAGTACTTC. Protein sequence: CAEGDPLPETQYF.